Each of the 10 T cell receptor beta chains below was sequenced from the same sample in a study of T-cell memory formation after mild COVID-19. From the 5' RACE reads, TCRdb called clonotypes with MiXCR, one entry per CDR3 protein. The table has 390,000 or so distinct CDR3 sequences, 15% to 20% seen once; the top ten hold about 22%. The sequenced sample was PBMCs or a T cell subset sorted from them (not recorded which). These receptors were obtained from a young man who had mild COVID-19 (a few samples of this study predate the infection). Cell type and time point are not known.

A few counts support this clonotype. J is TRBJ2-5 and V is TRBV5-1, with a possible D match to TRBD2 (5 bases). There are 16 residues in the CDR3. Trimming took 0 bases from V and 5 from J, leaving 17 bases between them. Germline loops: CDR1 SGHRS, CDR2 YFSETQ. CDR3 DNA sequence: TGCGCCAGCAGCTTGGGGGCTAGCCCGGGCGAGGAGACCCAGTACTTC. It translates to CASSLGASPGEETQYF. Full variable domain (outside the CDR3, taken from reference TRBV5-1 and TRBJ2-5): KAGVTQTPRYLIKTRGQQVTLSCSPISGHRSVSWYQQTPGQGLQFLFEYFSETQRNKGNFPGRFSGRQFSNSRSEMNVSTLELGDSALYLCASSLGASPGEETQYFGPGTRLLVL.

This clonotype turned up a few times. The V call is TRBV7-3, the J call TRBJ2-5; possibly TRBD1 or TRBD2 for D (6 bases each). V lost 1 base and J lost 5, with 14 bases in between. Germline V gives CDR1 SGHTA, CDR2 FQGTGA. This CDR3 contains 15 residues. CDR3 DNA sequence: TGTGCCAGCAGCTTAAACCGGGGGCAGTGGGAGACCCAGTACTTC. This codes for CASSLNRGQWETQYF.

The chain combines TRBV18 with TRBJ1-5, with D tentatively TRBD1 (5 bases). This CDR3 comprises 15 residues. V lost 0 bases and J 5 bases, leaving 11 bases between the germline ends. Germline lookup yields CDR1 KGHSH and CDR2 LQKENI. The CDR3 DNA sequence: TGTGCCAGCTCACCACCCGCGGGAGGGGATCAGCCCCAGCATTTT. This codes for CASSPPAGGDQPQHF.

This clonotype was detected only a few times. V usage is TRBV7-6 and J usage is TRBJ1-3; 8 nucleotides line up with TRBD1. V trimming: 5 bases; J trimming: 4 bases; junction bases outside the gene matches: 4. From germline, CDR1 is SGHVS and CDR2 FNYEAQ. The CDR3 is made up of 14 amino acids. Here the CDR3 DNA reads TGTGCCAGCAGCAACAGGGGGTCAGGAAACACCATATATTTT. Residues: CASSNRGSGNTIYF.

In this sample, this clonotype turned up many times. The chain joins TRBV7-2 to TRBJ2-3, with a weak D call TRBD1 (5 bases). CDR3 length equals 15 residues. The V gene's germline CDR1 is SGHTA and CDR2 FQGNSA. V lost 9 bases and J lost 2, with 18 bases in between. Written as DNA, the CDR3 is TGTGCCAGAGGGGCCCACCTGGCTCTCACAGATACGCAGTATTTT. This codes for CARGAHLALTDTQYF.

This clonotype was recorded at least ten times. The chain has TRBV5-1 and TRBJ2-2, with 7 bases matching TRBD2. Germline V gene lookup returns CDR1 SGHRS and CDR2 YFSETQ. This CDR3 contains 14 residues. The V and J ends lost 6 bases and 2 bases, in that order; junction bases with no gene match: 4. The CDR3 is CASMASGNTGELFF. CDR3 in DNA: TGCGCCAGCATGGCTAGCGGTAACACCGGGGAGCTGTTTTTT.

This chain connects TRBV28 to TRBJ2-7; 9 nucleotides align to TRBD1. The CDR3 runs 15 residues. The germline CDR1 and CDR2 sequences are MDHEN and SYDVKM. The ends lost 6 bases at V and 1 base at J; junction bases unmatched: 7. CDR3 DNA sequence: TGTGCCAGCAGGCCGACAGGGGGGGGATCCTACGAGCAGTACGTC. This encodes CASRPTGGGSYEQYV.

This clonotype was detected ten times or more. The V call is TRBV7-2, the J call TRBJ1-1; D is perhaps TRBD1 (5 bases). CDR3 size: 14 residues. V was cut by 5 bases and J by 0 bases, with 10 bases left in between. Germline CDR1 and CDR2: SGHTA and FQGNSA. The CDR3 DNA reads as TGTGCCAGCAGCCCGGGACGGCTGAACACTGAAGCTTTCTTT. It specifies CASSPGRLNTEAFF. Combining the CDR3 with reference TRBV7-2 and TRBJ1-1 gives the whole variable domain GAGVSQSPSNKVTEKGKDVELRCDPISGHTALYWYRQSLGQGLEFLIYFQGNSAPDKSGLPSDRFSAERTGGSVSTLTIQRTQQEDSAVYLCASSPGRLNTEAFFGQGTRLTVV.

In its sample, this clonotype was seen a few times. The J gene is TRBJ1-2, the V gene TRBV28; D gene uncertain. Germline lookup yields CDR1 MDHEN and CDR2 SYDVKM. The V end lost 1 base, the J end lost 2 bases, and 5 bases lay between the germline ends. There are 13 residues in the CDR3. Here the CDR3 reads CASSLFQNYGYTF. DNA of the CDR3: TGTGCCAGCAGTTTATTCCAGAACTATGGCTACACCTTC.

This clonotype has a count of ten or more. The chain uses TRBV7-8 and TRBJ2-2, with a weak D call TRBD1 (6 bases). V lost 5 bases to trimming and J lost 1 base, with 14 bases between them. Germline V gives CDR1 SGHVS, CDR2 FQNEAQ. This CDR3 comprises 16 residues. In DNA, the CDR3 is TGTGCCAGCAGCAGACGACAGGCGAGGAACACCGGGGAGCTGTTTTTT. It is translated as CASSRRQARNTGELFF. The full variable domain, completed using reference TRBV7-8 and TRBJ2-2, is GAGVSQSPRYKVAKRGQDVALRCDPISGHVSLFWYQQALGQGPEFLTYFQNEAQLDKSGLPSDRFFAERPEGSVSTLKIQRTQQEDSAVYLCASSRRQARNTGELFFGEGSRLTVL.